This T cell receptor beta chain came from a study of blood T cells in healthy people across ages. Through a sample-barcoded 5' primer and a J-beta primer mix, a second PCR was run for roughly 6 to 11 cycles. TCRdb called the 5' RACE reads again in MiXCR, with one record for every CDR3 protein. The sample lists about 1.6 million distinct CDR3 sequences; roughly a third were seen once. The CDR3 length is 15 residues. V was clipped by 3 bases and J by 5 bases, with 16 bases between them. CDR1 is MNHNS and CDR2 is SASEGT in the germline V gene. V gene TRBV6-1 combines with J gene TRBJ2-5, with D possibly being TRBD2 (6 bases). The source material was blood. The TCR was taken from a woman aged 25-40 years in good health. CDR3 nucleotide sequence: TGTGCCAGCAGTGAGTTGCGGGGTAGCCGGGAGACCCAGTACTTC. Translation gives CASSELRGSRETQYF.